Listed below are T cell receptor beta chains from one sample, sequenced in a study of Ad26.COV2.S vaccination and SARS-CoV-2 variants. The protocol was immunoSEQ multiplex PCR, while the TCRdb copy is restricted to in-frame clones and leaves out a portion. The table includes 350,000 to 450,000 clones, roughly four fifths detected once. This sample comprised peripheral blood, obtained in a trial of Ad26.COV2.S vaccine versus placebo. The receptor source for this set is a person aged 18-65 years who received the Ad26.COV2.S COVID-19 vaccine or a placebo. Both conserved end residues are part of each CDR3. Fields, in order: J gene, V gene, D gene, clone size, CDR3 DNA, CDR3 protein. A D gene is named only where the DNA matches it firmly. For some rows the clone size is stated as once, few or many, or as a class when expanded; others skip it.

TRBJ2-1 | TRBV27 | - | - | TGTGCCAGCAGCCTAAACTACAATGAGCAGTTCTTC | CASSLNYNEQFF
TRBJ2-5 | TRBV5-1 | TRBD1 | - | TGCGCCAGCAGCGGGGACAGGGACGGGGGGACCCAGTACTTC | CASSGDRDGGTQYF
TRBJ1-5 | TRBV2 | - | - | TGTGCCAGCACTCTCCGGGAGAGCAATCAGCCCCAGCATTTT | CASTLRESNQPQHF
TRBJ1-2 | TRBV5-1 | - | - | TGCGCCAGCCGCCTAGGACTGGGCAGCTATGGCTACACCTTC | CASRLGLGSYGYTF
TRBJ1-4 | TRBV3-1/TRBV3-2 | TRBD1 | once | TGTGCCAGCAGCCGAGGGACAGGGCTTCGGGAAAAACTGTTTTTT | CASSRGTGLREKLFF
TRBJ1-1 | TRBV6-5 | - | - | TGTGCCAGCAGTTACGGCGGAGGGAAAGCTTTCTTT | CASSYGGGKAFF
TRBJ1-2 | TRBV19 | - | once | TGTGCCAGTAGTGATCAGGGGATCGGAGGCTACACCTTC | CASSDQGIGGYTF
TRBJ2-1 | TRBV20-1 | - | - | TGCAGTCTTACTCGACACAATGAGCAGTTCTTC | CSLTRHNEQFF
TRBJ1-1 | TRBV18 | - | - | TGTGCCAGCTCACCTAGAGATCTGAACACTGAAGCTTTCTTT | CASSPRDLNTEAFF
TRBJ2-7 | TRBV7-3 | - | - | TGTGCCAGCAGCCCCCAGCCACATACAATCCACGAGCAGTACTTC | CASSPQPHTIHEQYF
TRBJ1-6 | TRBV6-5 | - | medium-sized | TGTGCCAGCCCTTACATACGGGGAGTGAATTCACCCCTCCACTTT | CASPYIRGVNSPLHF
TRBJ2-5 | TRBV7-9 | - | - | TGTGCCAGCAGCTTAGAGAGAGTTCAAGAGACCCAGTACTTC | CASSLERVQETQYF
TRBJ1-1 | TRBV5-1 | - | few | TGCGCCAGCAGCTTGATGGCAGGCTACATGAACACTGAAGCTTTCTTT | CASSLMAGYMNTEAFF
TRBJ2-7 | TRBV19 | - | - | TGTGCCAGTAGTGCGGCGGAGGCCTCCTACGAGCAGTACTTC | CASSAAEASYEQYF
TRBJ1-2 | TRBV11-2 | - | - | TGTGCCAGCAGGGGCTGGGCAGGGAGAGGCTACACCTTC | CASRGWAGRGYTF
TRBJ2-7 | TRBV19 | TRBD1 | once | TGTGCCAGTAGTTCCGTCCGGGACAGGGACTCCTACGAGCAGTACTTC | CASSSVRDRDSYEQYF
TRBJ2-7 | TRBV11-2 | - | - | TGTGCCAGCAGCCTGCAGGGTTACGAGCAGTACTTC | CASSLQGYEQYF
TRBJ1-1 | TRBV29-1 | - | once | TGCAGCGTTGAACAGATGAACACTGAAGCTTTCTTT | CSVEQMNTEAFF
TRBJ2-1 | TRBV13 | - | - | TGTGCCAGCAGCTGGCGACAAGTCAGGGAATCTCGGCGGGGTGAGCAGTTCTTC | CASSWRQVRESRRGEQFF
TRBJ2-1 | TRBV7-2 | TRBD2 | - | TGTGCCAGCAGCTTAGTGGGTAGCGGGAGACTTAATGAGCAGTTCTTC | CASSLVGSGRLNEQFF
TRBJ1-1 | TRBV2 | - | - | TGTGCCAGCAGGTGGACGGGGAACACTGAAGCTTTCTTT | CASRWTGNTEAFF
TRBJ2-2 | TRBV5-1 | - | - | TGCGCCAGCAGCTTGTTTGGGGGACCCAACACCGGGGAGCTGTTTTTT | CASSLFGGPNTGELFF
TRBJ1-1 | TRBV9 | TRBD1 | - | TGTGCCAGCAGCCCATGGACAGGGGGGACGGGAACTGAAGCTTTCTTT | CASSPWTGGTGTEAFF
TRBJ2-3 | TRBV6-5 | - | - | TGTGCCAGCAGTTTGAAAAGGGTTGCAGATACGCAGTATTTT | CASSLKRVADTQYF
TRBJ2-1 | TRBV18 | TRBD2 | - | TGTGCCAGCTCACCGTTGACTAGCGGGGGATCGGGTGAGCAGTTCTTC | CASSPLTSGGSGEQFF
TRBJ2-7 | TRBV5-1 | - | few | TGCGCCAGCAGCAACTCCTACGAGCAGTACTTC | CASSNSYEQYF
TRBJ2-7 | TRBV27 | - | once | TGTGCCAGCGCCGTATTTCCTACCTACGAGCAGTACTTC | CASAVFPTYEQYF
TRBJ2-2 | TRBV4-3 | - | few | TGCGCCAGCAGCCAAGCCCCTAACACCGGGGAGCTGTTTTTT | CASSQAPNTGELFF
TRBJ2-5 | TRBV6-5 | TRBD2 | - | TGTGCCAGCACTGCTAGCGGGAGGGCCAGGGAGACCCAGTACTTC | CASTASGRARETQYF
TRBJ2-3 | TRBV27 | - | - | TGTGCCAGCAGTGTGGGGGGAGATACGCAGTATTTT | CASSVGGDTQYF
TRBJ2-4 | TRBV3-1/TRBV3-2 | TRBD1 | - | TGTGCCAGCAGCCAAGAACAGGGGAGATTTAAAAACATTCAGTACTTC | CASSQEQGRFKNIQYF
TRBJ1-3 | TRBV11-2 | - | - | TGTGCCAGCAGACTACAGAGAAACACCATATATTTT | CASRLQRNTIYF
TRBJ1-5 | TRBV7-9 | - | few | TGTGCCAGCAGCTTAGCAGGGGATCAGCCCCAGCATTTT | CASSLAGDQPQHF
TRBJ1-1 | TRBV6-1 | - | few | TGTGCCAGCAGTGAAGCACACGTTGAACGAGCTTTCTTT | CASSEAHVERAFF
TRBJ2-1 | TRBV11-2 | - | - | TGTGCCAGCAGCTTTGGTCTTGTTGAGCAGTTCTTC | CASSFGLVEQFF
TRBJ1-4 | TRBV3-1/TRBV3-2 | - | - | TGTGCCAGCAGCCAAGCTTATGGGGAAAAACTGTTTTTT | CASSQAYGEKLFF
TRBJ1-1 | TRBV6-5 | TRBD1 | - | TGTGCCAGCAGTCCAGGACAGGGGGCGATAGCTGAAGCTTTCTTT | CASSPGQGAIAEAFF
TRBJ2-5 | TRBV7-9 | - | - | TGTGCCAGCAGGGAGGTCCGGGAACCGTCGGAGACCCAGTACTTC | CASREVREPSETQYF
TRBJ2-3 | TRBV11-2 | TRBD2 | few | TGTGCCAGCCTAGCGGGGGCCGGTGGTACGCAGTATTTT | CASLAGAGGTQYF
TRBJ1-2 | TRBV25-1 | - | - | TGTGCCAGCAGTGGGGCGTGGAACTATGGCTACACCTTC | CASSGAWNYGYTF
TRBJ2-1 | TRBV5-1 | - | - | TGCGCCAGCAGCGAGGCACGAGATGAGCAGTTCTTC | CASSEARDEQFF
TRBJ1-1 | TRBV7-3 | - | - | TGTGCCAGCAGCTTAAGAACAGGGCTGAACACTGAAGCTTTCTTT | CASSLRTGLNTEAFF